Listed below are T cell receptor beta chains from one sample, sequenced in a study of early T cells in non-severe SARS-CoV-2 infection. TCRdb reanalysed the 5' RACE reads using MiXCR and keeps one entry per CDR3 protein. The table lists under 65,000 distinct CDR3 sequences, around 12% of them singletons. Sequencing input: whole blood. Receptors were obtained from an adult who was a healthcare worker with PCR-confirmed SARS-CoV-2 infection or an uninfected control (not recorded which). CDR3s include the opening cysteine and the closing phenylalanine or tryptophan. The D gene is left open where the match is weak. Rows may omit the clone size; those that give it use once, few, many or a size class.

clone_size j_call d_call v_call cdr3_nt cdr3_aa
- TRBJ2-3 TRBD1 TRBV27 TGTGCCAGCAGTCCCGGGACAGGGGGCGGCACAGATACGCAGTATTTT CASSPGTGGGTDTQYF
many TRBJ2-2 - TRBV3-1 TGTGCCAGCAGCTTTGACCCGACGGAGTCTCGGGACGGGGAGCTGTTTTTT CASSFDPTESRDGELFF
- TRBJ2-3 - TRBV19 TGTGCCAGTAGTAGAGGCGGAAGCACAGATACGCAGTATTTT CASSRGGSTDTQYF
many TRBJ2-5 - TRBV20-1 TGCAGTGCTGCCCATACGACGCAAGAGACCCAGTACTTC CSAAHTTQETQYF
- TRBJ1-2 - TRBV27 TGTGCCAGCAGCCCACAGGGTGGGTATGGCTACACCTTC CASSPQGGYGYTF
many TRBJ2-7 TRBD1 TRBV5-1 TGCGCCAGCAGCGCGGGACAGGGCTACGAGCAGTACTTC CASSAGQGYEQYF
- TRBJ2-6 - TRBV2 TGTGCCACGGAGAAAGAGGGACTCACTGGGGCCAACGTCCTGACTTTC CATEKEGLTGANVLTF
- TRBJ2-3 TRBD2 TRBV5-1 TGCGCCAGCAGGGAGGGGTCAGCGGGGGACACAGATACGCAGTATTTT CASREGSAGDTDTQYF
few TRBJ2-5 TRBD2 TRBV6-1 TGTGCCAGCAATCGACTAGCGGGAGGGGCCCAAGAGACCCAGTACTTC CASNRLAGGAQETQYF
- TRBJ2-3 - TRBV20-1 TGCAGTGCTGTTCCTAATTTCGCAGATACGCAGTATTTT CSAVPNFADTQYF
few TRBJ2-1 - TRBV3-1 TGTGCCAGCAGCGTCGACAGGATCTCCTACAATGAGCAGTTCTTC CASSVDRISYNEQFF
few TRBJ2-3 - TRBV5-4 TGTGCCAGCAGCTTGTTGGGGGGTGGCACAGATACGCAGTATTTT CASSLLGGGTDTQYF
few TRBJ2-3 TRBD1 TRBV14 TGTGCCAGCAGCCCGCCGGGACAGATCACAGATACGCAGTATTTT CASSPPGQITDTQYF
- TRBJ2-2 - TRBV3-1 TGTGCCAGCAGCTCGCTAGCCACCGGGGAGCTGTTTTTT CASSSLATGELFF
- TRBJ1-1 - TRBV12-3/TRBV12-4 TGTGCCAGCAGCCCACGACCCTTCGTGAACACTGAAGCTTTCTTT CASSPRPFVNTEAFF
many TRBJ2-7 TRBD1 TRBV7-9 TGTGCCAGCAGCGCGACACAGGGGGGAAGGTACGAGCAGTACTTC CASSATQGGRYEQYF
many TRBJ2-7 TRBD1 TRBV3-1 TGTGCCAGCAGCCCCCGGGGACAGGGGGCGGACGAGCAGTACTTC CASSPRGQGADEQYF
- TRBJ2-7 TRBD2 TRBV28 TGTGCCAGCAGCCCCCTAACGGGAGGGCTATACGAGCAGTACTTC CASSPLTGGLYEQYF
few TRBJ2-2 - TRBV5-1 TGCGCCAGCAGATTTGCCGGGGAGCTGTTTTTT CASRFAGELFF
- TRBJ2-1 TRBD1 TRBV20-1 TGCAGTGCTCCGGGACAGCTCAATGAGCAGTTCTTC CSAPGQLNEQFF
- TRBJ2-7 TRBD2 TRBV6-6 TGTGCCAGCAGTTACGGAGTAGCGGGACCCTACGAGCAGTACTTC CASSYGVAGPYEQYF
- TRBJ2-5 - TRBV11-2 TGTGCCAGCAGCTTAGATGAGAGGACCCAGTACTTC CASSLDERTQYF
few TRBJ2-1 TRBD2 TRBV4-2 TGTGCCAGCAGCCATCTAAGCGGGAGGCTCTCCTACAATGAGCAGTTCTTC CASSHLSGRLSYNEQFF
few TRBJ2-3 - TRBV29-1 TGCAGCGTTGAAGAACCTGGGCATAATACGCAGTATTTT CSVEEPGHNTQYF
many TRBJ2-3 - TRBV18 TGTGCCAGCTCACCACGGGAGACAGATACGCAGTATTTT CASSPRETDTQYF
- TRBJ2-7 - TRBV28 TGTGCCAGCAGTTTTTCGAGGGAAGAGCAGTACTTC CASSFSREEQYF
few TRBJ2-7 - TRBV7-6 TGTGCCAGCAGCTTATTGAGCCGAGGCGGGACCTCCTACGAGCAGTACTTC CASSLLSRGGTSYEQYF
- TRBJ2-7 TRBD2 TRBV20-1 TGCAGTGCTATGACTAGCGGGGCCTACGAGCAGTACTTC CSAMTSGAYEQYF
- TRBJ2-1 TRBD1 TRBV5-8 TGTGCCAGCAGCCGGACGGGACAGGGCTACAATGAGCAGTTCTTC CASSRTGQGYNEQFF
once TRBJ2-1 TRBD2 TRBV6-2/TRBV6-3 TGTGCCAGCATTAGCTACGGGACTAGCGGCAATGAGCAGTTCTTC CASISYGTSGNEQFF
few TRBJ2-7 - TRBV20-1 TGCAGTGCTAGGCAGGCCGCGCGAAAGCTCGCCTACGAGCAGTACTTC CSARQAARKLAYEQYF
- TRBJ2-7 - TRBV20-1 TGCAGTGCTAACGAGAGGGACCCCTACGAGCAGTACTTC CSANERDPYEQYF
few TRBJ1-1 - TRBV14 TGTGCCAGCAGCCGATGGGACACTGAAGCTTTCTTT CASSRWDTEAFF
few TRBJ2-7 - TRBV2 TGTGCCAGCACGAGAGAATACGAGCAGTACTTC CASTREYEQYF
- TRBJ2-1 - TRBV5-1 TGCGCCAGCAGTCTTACGACAGGTCAATACAATGAGCAGTTCTTC CASSLTTGQYNEQFF
- TRBJ2-1 - TRBV19 TGTGCCAGTAGTATTGAGAGTCACAGGACTACATACAATGAGCAGTTCTTC CASSIESHRTTYNEQFF
many TRBJ2-1 TRBD2 TRBV5-6 TGTGCCAGCAGCTTGGAATTCCCCCTAGCGGGAGAGTCCTACAATGAGCAGTTCTTC CASSLEFPLAGESYNEQFF
many TRBJ2-1 - TRBV4-2 TGTGCCAGCAGCCAACACGGTTCCCTAGGTGGAGGGAATGAGCAGTTCTTC CASSQHGSLGGGNEQFF
few TRBJ1-2 - TRBV7-2 TGTGCCAGCAGTCCCGCACACTCCAACTATGGCTACACCTTC CASSPAHSNYGYTF
many TRBJ2-1 TRBD2 TRBV30 TGTGCCTGGAGTGGGCTAGCGGACAATTACAATGAGCAGTTCTTC CAWSGLADNYNEQFF
many TRBJ1-2 - TRBV24-1 TGTGCCACCCGCCCCGCAGCGGGGAGCTCCTATGGCTACACCTTC CATRPAAGSSYGYTF
once TRBJ2-2 TRBD1 TRBV7-2 TGTGCCAGCAGCTTAGACAGGGGGCCCGGGGAGCTGTTTTTT CASSLDRGPGELFF
many TRBJ2-2 - TRBV5-1 TGCGCCAGCAGCTCTCTTAACACCGGGGAGCTGTTTTTT CASSSLNTGELFF
many TRBJ2-7 - TRBV25-1 TGTGCCAGCGGGGGGTCCCCAGGCAGCGAGCAGTACTTC CASGGSPGSEQYF
many TRBJ1-1 - TRBV5-1 TGCGCCAGCAGCCCTAGGACACAGAACACTGAAGCTTTCTTT CASSPRTQNTEAFF
many TRBJ2-5 - TRBV20-1 TGCAGTGCTAGTAGTAGGGGCGTCTGGGGGACCCAGTACTTC CSASSRGVWGTQYF
many TRBJ2-7 - TRBV29-1 TGCAGCGCGATGCGGGGACACTACGAGCAGTACTTC CSAMRGHYEQYF
few TRBJ2-2 TRBD2 TRBV20-1 TGCAGTGCTAGCCGAGCGGGAGGGACCGGGGAGCTGTTTTTT CSASRAGGTGELFF
- TRBJ2-2 TRBD1 TRBV29-1 TGCAGCGTTTCACGGGACAGCAACACCGGGGAGCTGTTTTTT CSVSRDSNTGELFF
- TRBJ1-2 TRBD1 TRBV6-6 TGTGCCAGCAGTTACAGGGACAGGAACTATGGCTACACCTTC CASSYRDRNYGYTF
few TRBJ2-5 TRBD1 TRBV7-9 TGTGCCAGCAGCTTAGGACAGGGCGAAGAGACCCAGTACTTC CASSLGQGEETQYF
few TRBJ2-2 - TRBV11-2 TGTGCCAGCAGCTTAGGCGTTATCAGGGAGCTGTTTTTT CASSLGVIRELFF
many TRBJ1-4 TRBD1 TRBV28 TGTGCCAGCAGTCCCGTTGACAGGGGAAATGAAAAACTGTTTTTT CASSPVDRGNEKLFF
once TRBJ2-7 - TRBV7-9 TGTGCCAGCAGCCCCGGGCCGAGGGGAACCTACGATCAGTACTTC CASSPGPRGTYDQYF
many TRBJ1-3 - TRBV30 TGTGCCTGGAGGGGTTATGGAAACACCATATATTTT CAWRGYGNTIYF
few TRBJ2-7 TRBD1 TRBV7-6 TGTGCCAGCAGCTCCAACAGGGGTTCCTACGAGCAGTACTTC CASSSNRGSYEQYF
- TRBJ1-1 - TRBV7-9 TGTGCCAGCAGCCCCAGCCAGGGGATGAACACTGAAGCTTTCTTT CASSPSQGMNTEAFF
many TRBJ1-1 - TRBV7-9 TGTGCCAGCAATGCGGCCGGGGCAGCTTTCTTT CASNAAGAAFF
- TRBJ2-3 - TRBV6-4 TGTGCCAGCAGTGACGACGAAAGGAATACGCAGTATTTT CASSDDERNTQYF